Listed below are T cell receptor beta chains from one sample, sequenced in a study of blood T cell repertoires in COVID-19. Data came from immunoSEQ multiplex PCR; TCRdb stores just in-frame clones and leaves some out. The sample includes 80,000 to 100,000 clones, about nine tenths of them seen just once. Sequenced: peripheral blood. Source of these receptors: a human donor with active COVID-19. The donor label of this sample is uncertain. The CDR3 runs from the conserved cysteine through the conserved F or W. Each record gives: V gene, clone size, J gene, D gene, CDR3 DNA, CDR3 protein. A D gene is named only where the DNA matches it firmly. Not all rows give a size; the values are once, few, many and, for expanded clones, a class.

v_call: TRBV5-5
clone_size: .
j_call: TRBJ1-2
d_call: TRBD1
cdr3_nt: TGTGCCAGCAGCCCTAGGACAGGGTATGGCTACACCTTC
cdr3_aa: CASSPRTGYGYTF

v_call: TRBV2
clone_size: .
j_call: TRBJ2-7
d_call: TRBD1
cdr3_nt: TGTGCCAGCAGCCCGCTACAGGGACAGGGGCACCACTACGAGCAGTACTTC
cdr3_aa: CASSPLQGQGHHYEQYF

v_call: TRBV5-1
clone_size: .
j_call: TRBJ2-5
d_call: TRBD2
cdr3_nt: TGCGCCAGCAGCTTGGGGGTCGCGGGGGGACCTCACCAAGAGACCCAGTACTTC
cdr3_aa: CASSLGVAGGPHQETQYF

v_call: TRBV6-5
clone_size: .
j_call: TRBJ2-1
d_call: .
cdr3_nt: TGTGCCAGCAAGGACTATACAAATGAGCAGTTCTTC
cdr3_aa: CASKDYTNEQFF

v_call: TRBV21-1
clone_size: .
j_call: TRBJ1-2
d_call: .
cdr3_nt: TGTGCCAGCAGCAAAGGACAGGGTGGCGGCTACACCTTC
cdr3_aa: CASSKGQGGGYTF

v_call: TRBV4-1
clone_size: .
j_call: TRBJ2-5
d_call: TRBD2
cdr3_nt: TGCGCCAGCAGCCCTCTAGGGACTAGGGAAGAGACCCAGTACTTC
cdr3_aa: CASSPLGTREETQYF

v_call: TRBV6-4
clone_size: .
j_call: TRBJ2-3
d_call: .
cdr3_nt: TGTGCCAGCAGTGCGACTGGCGGGTTGACAGATACGCAGTATTTT
cdr3_aa: CASSATGGLTDTQYF

v_call: TRBV4-3
clone_size: .
j_call: TRBJ2-3
d_call: .
cdr3_nt: TGCGCCAGCCGGCAGGGAGATACGCAGTATTTT
cdr3_aa: CASRQGDTQYF

v_call: TRBV4-3
clone_size: once
j_call: TRBJ1-2
d_call: .
cdr3_nt: TGCGCCAGCAGCCAAGACTCACACCTCAGCTATGGCTACACCTTC
cdr3_aa: CASSQDSHLSYGYTF

v_call: TRBV9
clone_size: .
j_call: TRBJ1-1
d_call: .
cdr3_nt: TGTGCCAGCAGCGGGGGAGGATGGGGGTACACTGAAGCTTTCTTT
cdr3_aa: CASSGGGWGYTEAFF

v_call: TRBV11-3
clone_size: .
j_call: TRBJ1-1
d_call: TRBD1
cdr3_nt: TGTGCCAGCAGCTTAGAACAGGGGCCGAACACTGAAGCTTTCTTT
cdr3_aa: CASSLEQGPNTEAFF

v_call: TRBV4-1
clone_size: .
j_call: TRBJ2-1
d_call: TRBD1
cdr3_nt: TGCGCCAGCAGCCCACAGGGGTACTCCTACAATGAGCAGTTCTTC
cdr3_aa: CASSPQGYSYNEQFF

v_call: TRBV7-2
clone_size: .
j_call: TRBJ1-3
d_call: .
cdr3_nt: TGTGCCAGCAGCTTAGTAGCATCGCAGCGCGCGGGAAACACCATATATTTT
cdr3_aa: CASSLVASQRAGNTIYF